The sample holds a few counts of the clone carrying this TCR beta chain. Sequencing was performed with immunoSEQ multiplex PCR; in TCRdb, only in-frame clones are kept and a portion is missing. The sample holds hundreds of thousands of clones, around 87% seen once. These data originate in a study of shared T cell receptors in the human thymus. The same sample was also studied in work on human thymus T cells.

The sample taken for sequencing was thymocytes. The TCR sequence derives from a boy in the first two years of life with a congenital heart defect.

In DNA, the CDR3 is TGTGCCAGCAGCCAATATAACTACGAGCAGTACTTC. It specifies CASSQYNYEQYF. V gene TRBV14 combines with J gene TRBJ2-7; D gene ambiguous. Trimming pared 2 bases from V and 3 bases from J, leaving 5 bases between. This CDR3 has 12 amino acids. CDR1 and CDR2 (germline): SGHDN, FVKESK.